This T cell receptor beta chain was sequenced in a study of blood T cell repertoires in COVID-19 (dated by TCRdb to 2020 to 2021). Broadly, across the study: Samples from collaborators originated in the United States, Italy and Spain and spanned both the acute and convalescent phases of COVID-19. The prospective study material was composed of cDNA or gDNA derived from T cells, B-cell-depleted T cells, or PBMCs. The dataset comprised deeply sampled blood TCRbeta repertoires from subjects exposed to, actively infected with, or recovered from COVID-19. The repertoires were released in a freely available public database meant as a resource for research on the immune response to SARS-CoV-2. The samples were drawn from two sources: the first 160 participants of the ongoing ImmuneRACE study, and 950 to 1,500 subjects contributed by 6 global collaborators. Sample metadata almost always included a de-identified subject ID, COVID-19 status, age in years and sex. HLA class I and class II types, where available, came from metadata supplied by the sample provider rather than from assay-based typing.

TCRbeta CDR3 regions were amplified from genomic DNA using the immunoSEQ Assay, a bias-controlled multiplex PCR. Per the original workflow: Within the assay, amplification of reference gene primers was used to estimate how many nucleated cells each sample contained. To quantify the absolute abundance of each unique TCRbeta CDR3 rearrangement, sequence reads were collapsed and filtered. For each sample, productive Simpson clonality was calculated as the square root of Simpson's diversity index across productive rearrangements. Imported from immuneACCESS, the table was reduced by TCRdb to in-frame sequences with V and J called. These copies leave out some clones; in studies compared against another copy, an unresolved V gene accounts for under half, and the cause of the remainder is not known. V, J and clone size are taken as reported in that table, and D and trimming were inferred from the DNA itself. The sample contains around 94,000 clones, about 80% of them found a single time. The ten largest clones represent roughly 6.3% of the sample.

On this clone itself: Its cognate antigen has yet to be identified. No much larger clone exists at a distance of one base, and base qualities are not known.

Whole blood was collected in K2EDTA tubes by collaborating institutions according to the institutions' own protocols. For TCRbeta analysis, collaborators shipped samples as frozen whole blood, isolated PBMCs, or DNA extracted from either of those sample types. Study-level results and caveats: The amount of clinical and demographic metadata varied by source and participant and was provided uncurated.

V loses 5 bases of germline sequence and J loses 7 bases, and the interval between the two ends is 17 bases. Its CDR3 holds 15 amino acids, cysteine through phenylalanine. The sequence is cut down to CDR3 DNA, 45 bases in frame from base 1. CDR1 is given as SGHVS and CDR2 as FQNEAQ, both from the germline V gene. Sequencing input: peripheral blood. The rearrangement combines TRBV7-8 with TRBJ2-2; TRBD2 could be the D gene, as 6 bases match. The source is a man between 60 and 70 years old with acute or convalescent COVID-19. The base sequence is TGTGCCAGCAGCGCGCGCAGGGAGGTCGGCGGGGAGCTGTTTTTT. Its protein is CASSARREVGGELFF. Beyond the CDR3, the reference TRBV7-8 and TRBJ2-2 genes provide the residues; the full variable domain reads: GAGVSQSPRYKVAKRGQDVALRCDPISGHVSLFWYQQALGQGPEFLTYFQNEAQLDKSGLPSDRFFAERPEGSVSTLKIQRTQQEDSAVYLCASSARREVGGELFFGEGSRLTVL.